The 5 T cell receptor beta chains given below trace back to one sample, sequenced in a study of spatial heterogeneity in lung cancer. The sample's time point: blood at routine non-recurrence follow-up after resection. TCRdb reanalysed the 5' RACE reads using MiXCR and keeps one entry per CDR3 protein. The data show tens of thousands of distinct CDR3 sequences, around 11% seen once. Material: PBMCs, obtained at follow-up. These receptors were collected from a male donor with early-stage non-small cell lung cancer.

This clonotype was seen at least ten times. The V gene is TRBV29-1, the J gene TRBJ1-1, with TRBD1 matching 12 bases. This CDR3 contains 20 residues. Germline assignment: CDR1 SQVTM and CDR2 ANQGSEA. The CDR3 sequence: CRAHLPGQGATYGMNTEAFF. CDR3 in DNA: TGCAGAGCCCACCTTCCGGGACAGGGGGCGACCTATGGAATGAACACTGAAGCTTTCTTT. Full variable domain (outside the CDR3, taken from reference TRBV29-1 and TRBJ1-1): SAVISQKPSRDICQRGTSLTIQCQVDSQVTMMFWYRQQPGQSLTLIATANQGSEATYESGFVIDKFPISRPNLTFSTLTVSNMSPEDSSIYLCRAHLPGQGATYGMNTEAFFGQGTRLTVV.

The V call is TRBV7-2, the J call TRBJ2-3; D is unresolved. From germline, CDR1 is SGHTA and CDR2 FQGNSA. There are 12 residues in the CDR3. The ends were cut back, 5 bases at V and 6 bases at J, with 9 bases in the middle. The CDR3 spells CASSPPTDTQYF. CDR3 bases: TGTGCCAGCAGCCCTCCGACCGATACGCAGTATTTT.

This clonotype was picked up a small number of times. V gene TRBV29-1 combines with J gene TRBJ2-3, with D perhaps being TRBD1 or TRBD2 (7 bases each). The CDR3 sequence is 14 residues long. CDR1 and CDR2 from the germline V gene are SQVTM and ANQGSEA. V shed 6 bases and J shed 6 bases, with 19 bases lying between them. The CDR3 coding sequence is TGCAGCGTGGGCAGGGGGGGCCCGAGGGATACGCAGTATTTT. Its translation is CSVGRGGPRDTQYF.

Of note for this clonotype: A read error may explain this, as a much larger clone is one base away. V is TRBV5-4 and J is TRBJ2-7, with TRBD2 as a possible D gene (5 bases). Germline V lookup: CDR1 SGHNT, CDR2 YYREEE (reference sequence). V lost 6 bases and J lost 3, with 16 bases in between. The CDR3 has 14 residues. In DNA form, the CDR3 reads TGTGCCAGCAAGGAGGATTTGAACGGCTACGAGCAGTACTTC. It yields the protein CASKEDLNGYEQYF.

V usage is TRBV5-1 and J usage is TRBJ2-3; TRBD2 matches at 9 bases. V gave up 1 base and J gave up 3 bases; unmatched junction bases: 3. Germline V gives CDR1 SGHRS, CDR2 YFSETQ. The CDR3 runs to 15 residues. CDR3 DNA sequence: TGCGCCAGCAGCTTGTTTAGCGGGAGAACAGATACGCAGTATTTT. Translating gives CASSLFSGRTDTQYF.